This entry describes one TCR beta chain. This sample was included in a study of blood T cell repertoires in COVID-19. In the study overall: The United States, Italy and Spain supplied acute and convalescent COVID-19 samples. PBMCs, B-cell-depleted T cells, or T cells were the source of the cDNA or gDNA that made up the material.

Looked up from germline, CDR1 is MGHDK and CDR2 is SYGVNS. The CDR3 runs 16 residues. Trimming removed 3 bases from V and 3 bases from J; junction bases left unmatched: 5. Per the authors' pipeline: By means of reference gene primer amplification, nucleated cell counts were estimated. The table came from immunoSEQ multiplex PCR; TCRdb's copy has only in-frame clones and leaves some out. V, J and clone size reflect that table, while D and trimming were determined from the DNA. The profile shows around 88,000 clones, 65% to 85% of them singletons. The receptor was derived from a man aged 55 to 70 with acute or convalescent COVID-19. Sequenced material: peripheral blood. The chain is built from TRBV25-1 and TRBJ2-5; 12 bases map to TRBD2. The CDR3 bases are TGTGCCAGCAGTGACGAACTAGCGGGAGGTAAAGAGACCCAGTACTTC. Protein sequence: CASSDELAGGKETQYF.